This T cell receptor beta chain was observed in a study of T cell changes during pregnancy in multiple sclerosis. This CDR3 is 15 amino acids long. V was trimmed by 3 bases and J by 2 bases, leaving 14 bases between them. In germline, CDR1 is SGDLS, CDR2 YYNGEE. The method was immunoSEQ multiplex PCR; TCRdb's version includes in-frame clones alone and lacks a portion of them. Counted here are under 40,000 clones, around nine tenths occurring once; the ten biggest clones make up around 10%. The sequence was obtained from a female donor with multiple sclerosis, enrolled in a pregnancy study. The material sequenced was CD8+ T cells from peripheral blood mononuclear cells, taken before pregnancy. The chain employs TRBV9 and TRBJ1-1; D call uncertain. The CDR3: CASSGHLGSNTEAFF. CDR3 DNA: TGTGCCAGCAGCGGGCACTTGGGCAGCAACACTGAAGCTTTCTTT.